A single sample is the source of the 18 T cell receptor beta chains below, sequenced in a study of blood T cell repertoires in COVID-19. Sequencing was performed with immunoSEQ multiplex PCR; in TCRdb, only in-frame clones are kept and a portion is missing. The data hold some 73,000 clones, with over 75% observed a single time. The sequencing input was peripheral blood. The origin of the receptors is a man aged 50 or older with COVID-19, enrolled during active disease.

This chain joins TRBV5-1 and TRBJ2-7; possibly TRBD1 for D (6 bases). Per germline, CDR1 SGHRS and CDR2 YFSETQ. The V gene lost 3 bases and the J gene lost 1 base, with 17 bases spanning the gap. CDR3 length equals 16 residues. DNA of the CDR3: TGCGCCAGCAGCTCACAGGGCCCCAGCGTTTCCTACGAGCAGTACTTC. This encodes CASSSQGPSVSYEQYF.

The chain carries TRBV10-3 and TRBJ1-6, with TRBD1 matching 10 bases. The V gene's germline CDR1 is ENHRY and CDR2 SYGVKD. Germline trimming cut 0 bases from V and 7 bases from J; bases unmatched to any gene: 6. This CDR3 contains 17 residues. The CDR3 DNA follows: TGTGCCATCAGTGAGTCCCCGACAGGGGGCGGAAATTCACCCCTCCACTTT. Translating it yields CAISESPTGGGNSPLHF.

This clone was counted only a few times. The chain has TRBV5-6 and TRBJ1-5; D remains unclear. Germline CDR1 is SGHDT and CDR2 is YYEEEE. The CDR3 spans 12 residues. V was shortened by 2 bases and J by 4 bases, with 4 bases between the two germline ends. DNA of the CDR3: TGTGCCAGCAGCTTCCAGAATCAGCCCCAGCATTTT. Translated: CASSFQNQPQHF.

The V gene is TRBV28, the J gene TRBJ2-5; D possibly corresponds to TRBD2 (6 bases). There are 14 residues in the CDR3. The V gene lost 4 bases and the J gene lost 1 base, with 10 bases spanning the gap. Germline CDR1 and CDR2: MDHEN and SYDVKM. As DNA, the CDR3 is TGTGCCAGCAGTTCGGTGCGGGGCCAAGAGACCCAGTACTTC. Translation gives CASSSVRGQETQYF. Filled out from reference TRBV28 and TRBJ2-5, the complete variable domain reads DVKVTQSSRYLVKRTGEKVFLECVQDMDHENMFWYRQDPGLGLRLIYFSYDVKMKEKGDIPEGYSVSREKKERFSLILESASTNQTSMYLCASSSVRGQETQYFGPGTRLLVL.

This clone appeared a single time. The rearrangement joins TRBV6-6 to TRBJ2-1; 8 nucleotides align to TRBD1. Unmatched junction bases numbered 8, after V lost 6 bases and J lost 10 bases. The CDR3 length is 13 residues. CDR1 is MNHNY, CDR2 SVGAGI, per germline (reference sequence). DNA for the CDR3: TGTGCCAGCAGCTCCGGGACAGGCACGGAGCAGTTCTTC. Translating gives CASSSGTGTEQFF.

The genes are TRBV29-1 and TRBJ2-3; D may be TRBD2 (5 bases). The CDR3 loop spans 10 amino acids. From germline, CDR1 is SQVTM and CDR2 ANQGSEA. The V and J ends lost 7 bases and 10 bases respectively, with 12 bases between them. This chain's CDR3 is CSALEVPQYF. The CDR3 DNA follows: TGCAGCGCCCTGGAGGTGCCGCAGTATTTT.

The chain links TRBV18 to TRBJ2-5, with unresolved D. The CDR3 loop spans 15 amino acids. Germline-derived CDR1 and CDR2 are KGHSH and LQKENI. The V and J ends lost 3 bases and 0 bases respectively, with 11 bases between them. CDR3 nucleotides: TGTGCCAGCTCACCCACGTCCAGAAACCAAGAGACCCAGTACTTC. Its protein product is CASSPTSRNQETQYF.

The chain joins TRBV19 to TRBJ2-2, with 10 bases lining up with TRBD1. From germline, CDR1 is LNHDA and CDR2 SQIVND (reference sequence). The V gene end was trimmed by 7 bases and the J gene end by 5 bases; junction bases not matched to a gene: 7. The CDR3 has 15 residues. The CDR3 spells CASKLGTGVTGELFF. The CDR3 coding sequence is TGTGCCAGTAAGCTAGGGACAGGGGTTACCGGGGAGCTGTTTTTT.

The J gene is TRBJ2-7, the V gene TRBV5-1, with unresolved D. Per the germline V gene, CDR1 is SGHRS and CDR2 is YFSETQ. The CDR3 totals 14 residues. Trimming took off 4 bases at V and 2 bases at J, with 13 bases between the two ends. CDR3 nucleotide sequence: TGCGCCAGCAGCCCAACCAGTGTTCCCTACGAGCAGTACTTC. Amino acid sequence: CASSPTSVPYEQYF. Using reference TRBV5-1 and TRBJ2-7 for the parts outside the CDR3, the full variable domain is KAGVTQTPRYLIKTRGQQVTLSCSPISGHRSVSWYQQTPGQGLQFLFEYFSETQRNKGNFPGRFSGRQFSNSRSEMNVSTLELGDSALYLCASSPTSVPYEQYFGPGTRLTVT.

The chain combines TRBV3-1 (or the pseudogene TRBV3-2) with TRBJ2-1, with TRBD2 as a possible D gene (6 bases). Germline CDR1 and CDR2: LGHDT and YNNKEL (reference sequence). The CDR3 totals 14 residues. The ends were cut back, 4 bases at V and 4 bases at J, with 11 bases in the middle. The CDR3 sequence is CASSPELAYNEQFF. The CDR3, as DNA: TGTGCCAGCAGCCCCGAACTAGCATACAATGAGCAGTTCTTC.

This clone was found once. The CDR3 here is CASSSPTSRPTYEQYF. Here the CDR3 DNA reads TGTGCCAGCAGTTCCCCGACTAGCCGCCCGACCTACGAGCAGTACTTC. This rearrangement joins TRBV6-2 or TRBV6-3 to TRBJ2-7; 7 positions match TRBD2. The CDR3 is 16 residues long. Germline V CDR1 and CDR2: MNHEY, SVGEGT. The trim removed 4 bases at V and 2 bases at J, leaving 11 bases unmatched.

This chain connects TRBV6-5 to TRBJ2-1; the D gene is possibly TRBD1 (6 bases). Trimming left V 4 bases short and J 7 bases short, with 20 bases between. This CDR3 comprises 16 residues. The V gene's germline CDR1 is MNHEY and CDR2 SVGAGI. The chain's CDR3 is CASSSRRTASINEQFF. CDR3 nucleotides: TGTGCCAGCAGTTCTCGCCGGACAGCTTCTATAAATGAGCAGTTCTTC.

This clone was observed a single time. The genes are TRBV5-8 and TRBJ1-3; 7 bases align to TRBD1. J was trimmed by 2 bases and V by 6 bases; bases with no gene match: 5. Germline CDR1 is SGHTS and CDR2 is YDEGEE. The CDR3 length is 14 residues. CDR3 sequence: CASTNTGAGNTIYF. As DNA, the CDR3 is TGTGCCAGCACCAATACAGGGGCTGGAAACACCATATATTTT. Looking up the rest from reference TRBV5-8 and TRBJ1-3 gives the full variable domain: EAGVTQSPTHLIKTRGQQATLRCSPISGHTSVYWYQQALGLGLQFLLWYDEGEERNRGNFPPRFSGRQFPNYSSELNVNALELEDSALYLCASTNTGAGNTIYFGEGSWLTVV.

The chain is built from TRBV7-2 and TRBJ1-1, with D possibly TRBD1 on 5 matching bases. V lost 5 bases and J lost 6, with 13 bases in between. The CDR3 contains 13 residues. Germline assignment: CDR1 SGHTA and CDR2 FQGNSA. The CDR3 nucleotides read TGTGCCAGCAGCCGAACGGACAAACCTGAAGCTTTCTTT. It is translated as CASSRTDKPEAFF.

This clone has a handful of counts. This sequence joins TRBV6-5 and TRBJ1-1, with TRBD1 as a possible D gene (5 bases). This CDR3 is built from 15 residues. With 6 bases removed from V and 1 base from J, the gap between germline ends came to 15 bases. From germline, CDR1 is MNHEY and CDR2 SVGAGI. In nucleotides, the CDR3 is TGTGCCAGCAGGGGGATGGGGGGATCGAACACTGAAGCTTTCTTT. Translation gives CASRGMGGSNTEAFF.

The rearrangement links TRBV5-1 to TRBJ1-1; D is undetermined. Germline-derived CDR1 and CDR2 are SGHRS and YFSETQ. Trimming took off 0 bases at V and 0 bases at J, with 6 bases between the two ends. CDR3 length equals 14 residues. The CDR3 DNA is TGCGCCAGCAGCTTGGGACACCTGAACACTGAAGCTTTCTTT. Protein: CASSLGHLNTEAFF.

This clone was seen a few times. The J gene is TRBJ1-3, the V gene TRBV3-1 (or the pseudogene TRBV3-2), with D possibly matching TRBD1 (6 bases). Germline V lookup: CDR1 LGHDT, CDR2 YNNKEL (reference sequence). This CDR3 is 16 amino acids long. V was clipped by 4 bases and J by 0 bases, with 13 bases between them. CDR3 nucleotide sequence: TGTGCCAGCAGCCCTTCGGACAGCTTCTCTGGAAACACCATATATTTT. Amino acids: CASSPSDSFSGNTIYF.

This clone was counted once. The rearrangement uses TRBV11-2 and TRBJ2-1; no firm D call. The CDR3 sequence is 13 residues long. CDR1 and CDR2 (germline): SGHAT, FQNNGV. The V end was cut by 1 base, the J end by 5 bases, with 6 bases between. The CDR3 nucleotides read TGTGCCAGCAGCTTAGGGCAGAACAATGAGCAGTTCTTC. Its protein is CASSLGQNNEQFF.